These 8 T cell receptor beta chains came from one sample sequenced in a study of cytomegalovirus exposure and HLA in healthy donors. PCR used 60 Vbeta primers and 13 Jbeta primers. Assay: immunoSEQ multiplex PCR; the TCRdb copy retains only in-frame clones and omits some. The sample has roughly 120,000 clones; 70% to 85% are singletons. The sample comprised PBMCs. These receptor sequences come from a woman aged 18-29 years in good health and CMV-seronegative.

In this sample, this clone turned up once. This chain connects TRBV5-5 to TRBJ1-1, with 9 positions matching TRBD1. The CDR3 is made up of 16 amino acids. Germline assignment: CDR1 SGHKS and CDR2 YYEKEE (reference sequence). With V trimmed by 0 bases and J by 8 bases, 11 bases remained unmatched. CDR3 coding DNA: TGTGCCAGCAGCTTGGTTAAGGGGACAGGGTTTACAGAAGCTTTCTTT. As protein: CASSLVKGTGFTEAFF.

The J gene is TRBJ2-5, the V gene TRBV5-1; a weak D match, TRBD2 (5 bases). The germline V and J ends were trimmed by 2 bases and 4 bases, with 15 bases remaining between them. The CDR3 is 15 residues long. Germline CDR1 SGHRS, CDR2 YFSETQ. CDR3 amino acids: CASSLRTRLGETQYF. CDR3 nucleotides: TGCGCCAGCAGCTTAAGGACTCGCCTCGGAGAGACCCAGTACTTC.

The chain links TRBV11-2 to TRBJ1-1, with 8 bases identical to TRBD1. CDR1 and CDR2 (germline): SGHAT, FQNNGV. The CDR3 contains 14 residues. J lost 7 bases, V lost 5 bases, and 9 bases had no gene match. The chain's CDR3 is CASSPSTGALEAFF. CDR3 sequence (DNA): TGTGCCAGCAGCCCCTCGACAGGGGCCCTTGAAGCTTTCTTT.

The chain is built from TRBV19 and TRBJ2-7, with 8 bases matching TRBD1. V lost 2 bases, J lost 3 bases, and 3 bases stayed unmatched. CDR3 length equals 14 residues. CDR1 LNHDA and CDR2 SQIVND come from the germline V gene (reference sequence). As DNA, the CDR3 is TGTGCCAGTAGTATACAGGGGGCAGTCTACGAGCAGTACTTC. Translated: CASSIQGAVYEQYF. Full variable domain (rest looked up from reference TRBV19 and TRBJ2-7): DGGITQSPKYLFRKEGQNVTLSCEQNLNHDAMYWYRQDPGQGLRLIYYSQIVNDFQKGDIAEGYSVSREKKESFPLTVTSAQKNPTAFYLCASSIQGAVYEQYFGPGTRLTVT.

The CDR3 region is CASIKQGDGYTF. In DNA form, the CDR3 reads TGTGCCAGCATCAAACAGGGGGATGGCTACACCTTC. The chain links TRBV28 to TRBJ1-2; 8 bases are shared with TRBD1. The V segment lost 7 bases and the J segment 6 bases; nucleotides outside the gene matches: 4. Germline V lookup: CDR1 MDHEN, CDR2 SYDVKM. The CDR3 spans 12 residues.

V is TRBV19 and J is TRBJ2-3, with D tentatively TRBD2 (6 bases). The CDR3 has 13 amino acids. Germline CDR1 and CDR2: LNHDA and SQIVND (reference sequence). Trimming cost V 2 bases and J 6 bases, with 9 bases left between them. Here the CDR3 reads CASSIPRGDTQYF. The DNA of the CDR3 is TGTGCCAGTAGTATACCCCGGGGGGATACGCAGTATTTT. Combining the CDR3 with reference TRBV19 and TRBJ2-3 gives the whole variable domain DGGITQSPKYLFRKEGQNVTLSCEQNLNHDAMYWYRQDPGQGLRLIYYSQIVNDFQKGDIAEGYSVSREKKESFPLTVTSAQKNPTAFYLCASSIPRGDTQYFGPGTRLTVL.

The CDR3 is CASRVPSSTGELFF. CDR3 in DNA: TGTGCCAGCCGGGTTCCATCGAGCACCGGGGAGCTGTTTTTT. The V call is TRBV13, the J call TRBJ2-2, with D uncertain. Germline CDR1 reads PRHDT; CDR2 reads FYEKMQ (reference sequence). CDR3 length equals 14 residues. V lost 8 bases and J lost 4, with 14 bases in between.

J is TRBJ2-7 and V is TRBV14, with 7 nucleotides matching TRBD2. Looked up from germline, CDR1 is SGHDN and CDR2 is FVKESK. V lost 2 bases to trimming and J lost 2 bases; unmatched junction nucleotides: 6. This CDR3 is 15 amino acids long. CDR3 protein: CASSQQRGRAYEQYF. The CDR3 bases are TGTGCCAGCAGCCAACAACGGGGGAGGGCCTACGAGCAGTACTTC.